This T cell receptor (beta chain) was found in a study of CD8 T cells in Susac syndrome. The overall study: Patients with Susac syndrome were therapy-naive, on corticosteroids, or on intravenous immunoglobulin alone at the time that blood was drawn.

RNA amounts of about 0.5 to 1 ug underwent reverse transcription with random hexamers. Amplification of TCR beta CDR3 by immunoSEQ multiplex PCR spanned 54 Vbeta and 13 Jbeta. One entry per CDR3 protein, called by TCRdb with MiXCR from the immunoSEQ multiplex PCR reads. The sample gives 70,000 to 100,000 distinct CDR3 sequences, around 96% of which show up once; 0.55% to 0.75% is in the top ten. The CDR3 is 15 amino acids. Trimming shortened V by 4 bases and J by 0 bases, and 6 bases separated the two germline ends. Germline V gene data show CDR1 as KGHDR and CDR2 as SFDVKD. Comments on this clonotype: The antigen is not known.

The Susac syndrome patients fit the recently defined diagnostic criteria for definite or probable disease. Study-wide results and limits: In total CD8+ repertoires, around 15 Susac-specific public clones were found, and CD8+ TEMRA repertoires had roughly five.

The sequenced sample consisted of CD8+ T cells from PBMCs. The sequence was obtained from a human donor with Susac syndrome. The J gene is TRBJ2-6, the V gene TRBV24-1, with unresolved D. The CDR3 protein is CATSESVSGANVLTF. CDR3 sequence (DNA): TGTGCCACCAGTGAATCGGTCTCTGGGGCCAACGTCCTGACTTTC.